This T cell receptor (beta chain) is from a study of cytotoxic CD8 clonotypes in ibrutinib-treated CLL. Study in general: Investigators collected response samples after a median 12 months of treatment, range 6 to 36. When averaged across all of the samples, the counts came to a few hundred thousand productive templates and more than 75,000 productive rearrangements. Study results and limitations: Rare overall, public clonotypes shrank or held steady under therapy.

The protocol was immunoSEQ multiplex PCR, while the TCRdb copy is restricted to in-frame clones and leaves out a portion. The sample lists about 92,000 clones, approximately 77% seen once, with 20% to 25% in the top ten. This CDR3 is built from 13 residues. Germline assignment: CDR1 KGHSH and CDR2 LQKENI. V shed 6 bases, J shed 5 bases, and the junction held 3 bases outside the gene matches. Regarding this clone: Its matching antigen is unknown.

The chain has TRBV18 and TRBJ2-5; 10 bases are shared with TRBD1. The sequence was collected from a human donor with chronic lymphocytic leukemia. The sequencing here drew on PBMCs, taken after 24 months of ibrutinib treatment. This CDR3 reads CASSPTGGETQYF. Here the CDR3 DNA reads TGTGCCAGCTCCCCGACAGGGGGCGAGACCCAGTACTTC.